This is a list of T cell receptor beta chains from one sample in a study of type 1 regulatory T cells. For these receptors, no antigen is known. TCRdb reanalysed the reads using MiXCR and keeps one entry per CDR3 protein. This sample yields about 67,000 distinct CDR3 sequences, of which 45% to 50% are seen a single time; about 2% belongs to the top ten. The specimen sequenced was cultured non-Tr1 T cells, either the whole culture or a sorted T cell fraction (not recorded which). These receptors all come from a human donor in good health. Each CDR3 is given with its conserved first and last residue.

V gene: TRBV10-3; J gene: TRBJ1-5; CDR3 protein: CAIGGQPRHF
V gene: TRBV5-6; J gene: TRBJ1-1; CDR3 protein: CASSFTGAEAFF
V gene: TRBV3-1; J gene: TRBJ2-3; CDR3 protein: CASSQVIAGRSTDTQYF
V gene: TRBV5-1; J gene: TRBJ1-2; CDR3 protein: CASSLEGTGRGYGYTF
V gene: TRBV6-6; J gene: TRBJ2-1; CDR3 protein: CASSYPQNEQFF
V gene: TRBV2; J gene: TRBJ2-7; CDR3 protein: CASIGQGIPYEQYF
V gene: TRBV4-1; J gene: TRBJ2-3; CDR3 protein: CASSQPAGTSGRRDTQYF
V gene: TRBV7-2; J gene: TRBJ2-1; CDR3 protein: CASSSHSGVGEQFF
V gene: TRBV2; J gene: TRBJ1-1; CDR3 protein: CASSDARANTEAFF
V gene: TRBV5-1; J gene: TRBJ2-2; CDR3 protein: CASSFLSNTGELFF
V gene: TRBV7-2; J gene: TRBJ2-7; CDR3 protein: CASSLDALVNEQYF
V gene: TRBV5-1; J gene: TRBJ2-5; CDR3 protein: CASSLVPDQETQYF
V gene: TRBV7-2; J gene: TRBJ2-7; CDR3 protein: CASSLLYEQYF
V gene: TRBV20-1; J gene: TRBJ1-1; CDR3 protein: CSARGTGRGEAFF
V gene: TRBV28; J gene: TRBJ2-7; CDR3 protein: CASSLGASQGYEQYF
V gene: TRBV28; J gene: TRBJ2-3; CDR3 protein: CASRSGGASQDTQYF
V gene: TRBV6-4; J gene: TRBJ2-7; CDR3 protein: CASSEMGGLGYEQYF
V gene: TRBV13; J gene: TRBJ2-2; CDR3 protein: CASSLGYKVAGELFF
V gene: TRBV29-1; J gene: TRBJ2-7; CDR3 protein: CSVWDRGYEQYF
V gene: TRBV5-6; J gene: TRBJ2-2; CDR3 protein: CASSWGQPVNTGELFF
V gene: TRBV12-3/TRBV12-4; J gene: TRBJ2-1; CDR3 protein: CASSLVYEQFF
V gene: TRBV7-9; J gene: TRBJ2-3; CDR3 protein: CASSLAVGAKMAGSTDTQYF
V gene: TRBV12-3/TRBV12-4; J gene: TRBJ2-7; CDR3 protein: CASSSSVTPYEQYF
V gene: TRBV18; J gene: TRBJ2-7; CDR3 protein: CASSPSHRGTGNEQYF
V gene: TRBV7-3; J gene: TRBJ2-1; CDR3 protein: CASSLTPGAHNEQFF
V gene: TRBV30; J gene: TRBJ2-3; CDR3 protein: CAWSSEGTDTQYF
V gene: TRBV20-1; J gene: TRBJ2-1; CDR3 protein: CSASRGISYNEQFF
V gene: TRBV3-1; J gene: TRBJ1-2; CDR3 protein: CASGSGREVYGYTF
V gene: TRBV5-4; J gene: TRBJ2-1; CDR3 protein: CASSWGGGVYNEQFF